These T cell receptor beta chains were read from a single sample in a study of spatial heterogeneity in lung cancer. TCRdb recomputed calls from the 5' RACE reads with MiXCR, one row per CDR3 protein. Of 15,000 to 20,000 distinct CDR3 sequences listed, 5.5% to 8.5% are singletons. Sequencing was performed on lung tumor tissue, taken at surgery. The receptors come from a female donor with early-stage non-small cell lung cancer. The CDR3 runs from the conserved cysteine through the conserved F or W. A D gene is named only where the DNA matches it firmly. Some rows mark clone size as missing; the rest say once, few, many or name a class of expanded clone.

>TRBV20-1|NA|many|11|TRBJ2-7
TGCAGTGCCCCTATTCAGGGGGAGCAGTACTTC
CSAPIQGEQYF
>TRBV27|NA|many|15|TRBJ1-6
TGTGCCAGCAGTTTGGGTATCTCCTATAATTCACCCCTCCACTTT
CASSLGISYNSPLHF
>TRBV7-2|TRBD1|many|16|TRBJ1-2
TGTGCCAGCAGCTTAGTAGGAGGACAGGCCTCATCTGGCTACACCTTC
CASSLVGGQASSGYTF
>TRBV20-1|TRBD2|many|16|TRBJ2-5
TGCAGTGCTAGAGATCCCTCTAGCGGGGGTTTAGAGACCCAGTACTTC
CSARDPSSGGLETQYF
>TRBV12-3/TRBV12-4|NA|many|12|TRBJ1-1
TGTGCCAGCAGTTCTCCGGGTTCTGAAGCTTTCTTT
CASSSPGSEAFF
>TRBV9|TRBD2|many|15|TRBJ2-1
TGTGCCAGCAGCGTAGTCGGGACTAGCGGCAATGAGCAGTTCTTC
CASSVVGTSGNEQFF
>TRBV5-1|NA|many|11|TRBJ2-3
TGCGCCAGCAGCAACACAGATACGCAGTATTTT
CASSNTDTQYF
>TRBV13|NA|few|13|TRBJ1-5
TGTGCCAGCAGCTTAAAAGGGGGTCAGCCCCAGCATTTT
CASSLKGGQPQHF
>TRBV7-2|NA|many|15|TRBJ1-6
TGTGCCAGCAGCGTTACCGGGACACAGAATTCACCCCTCCACTTT
CASSVTGTQNSPLHF
>TRBV2|NA|many|14|TRBJ1-4
TGTGCCAGCAGTGACTTACGGGAAAATGAAAAACTGTTTTTT
CASSDLRENEKLFF
>TRBV5-6|TRBD1|many|17|TRBJ2-1
TGTGCCAGCAGCTTGGCTGGCAGGGGGCTTTACTACAATGAGCAGTTCTTC
CASSLAGRGLYYNEQFF
>TRBV5-1|NA|NA|14|TRBJ1-2
TGCGCCAGCAGCTTGGCCTTAGGCGAGGATGGCTACACCTTC
CASSLALGEDGYTF
>TRBV11-2|TRBD1|many|15|TRBJ2-3
TGTGCCAGCAGCCCGACCGGGACAGCCACAGATACGCAGTATTTT
CASSPTGTATDTQYF
>TRBV5-1|TRBD2|many|16|TRBJ2-3
TGCGCCAGCAGCTTGCACGCTAGCGGAAACACAGATACGCAGTATTTT
CASSLHASGNTDTQYF
>TRBV5-6|NA|few|14|TRBJ1-6
TGTGCCAGCAGCTCCAACGGGACAAATTCACCCCTCCACTTT
CASSSNGTNSPLHF
>TRBV12-3/TRBV12-4|NA|many|12|TRBJ2-2
TGTGCCAGCAGCCCATTTTCGGGGGAGCTGTTTTTT
CASSPFSGELFF
>TRBV28|NA|medium-sized|12|TRBJ2-2
TGTGCCAGCAGACCGGTGTCCGGGGAGCTGTTTTTT
CASRPVSGELFF
>TRBV29-1|NA|many|12|TRBJ2-5
TGCAGCGCTGCACAAGGTCAAGAGACCCAGTACTTC
CSAAQGQETQYF
>TRBV12-3/TRBV12-4|NA|many|15|TRBJ2-4
TGTGCCAGCAGTTTACAGATCCTAGCCAAAAACATTCAGTACTTC
CASSLQILAKNIQYF
>TRBV10-3|NA|few|13|TRBJ1-2
TGTGCCATCAGCGGAGGGGAGAACTATGGCTACACCTTC
CAISGGENYGYTF
>TRBV7-2|NA|many|12|TRBJ2-3
TGTGCCAGCAGCTTATTCACAGATACGCAGTATTTT
CASSLFTDTQYF
>TRBV5-4|NA|few|14|TRBJ2-1
TGTGCCAGCAGCTACCAGGGAAGCAGGAATGAGCAGTTCTTC
CASSYQGSRNEQFF
>TRBV7-3|NA|many|14|TRBJ2-6
TGTGCCAGCAGCTTAATCCCTGGGGCCAACGTCCTGACTTTC
CASSLIPGANVLTF
>TRBV5-6|NA|NA|11|TRBJ1-1
TGTGCCAGCAGCTGCGGGCACGTAGCTTTCTTT
CASSCGHVAFF
>TRBV2|NA|NA|12|TRBJ1-2
TGTGCCAGCAGTGAATTGAGCGCTGGCTACACCTTC
CASSELSAGYTF
>TRBV9|TRBD2|medium-sized|13|TRBJ2-7
TGTGCCAGCAGCCCCCGGGTAGCGGGGGAGCAGTACTTC
CASSPRVAGEQYF
>TRBV27|NA|NA|12|TRBJ1-2
TGTGCCAGCAGTCCCAGGGGATATGGCTACACCTTC
CASSPRGYGYTF
>TRBV25-1|TRBD1|NA|17|TRBJ1-2
TGTGCCAGCAGTGGCGGGGACAGGGGTCCCCTCAACTATGGCTACACCTTC
CASSGGDRGPLNYGYTF
>TRBV5-1|TRBD1|many|14|TRBJ1-2
TGCGCCAGCAGCTTGAAGGGGGCGGACTATGGCTACACCTTC
CASSLKGADYGYTF
>TRBV20-1|NA|medium-sized|13|TRBJ1-3
TGCAGTGCTAGTCAGGGGCTTGGAAACACCATATATTTT
CSASQGLGNTIYF
>TRBV30|NA|many|13|TRBJ1-1
TGTGCCTGGAGTGTGGGGGAACACACTGAAGCTTTCTTT
CAWSVGEHTEAFF
>TRBV6-5|NA|few|13|TRBJ1-1
TGTGCCAACAGTTTGGCCAGGAACACTGAAGCTTTCTTT
CANSLARNTEAFF
>TRBV20-1|NA|medium-sized|17|TRBJ1-2
TGCAGTGCTTTTTCCACTTTGGGGGGCGCAGCTAACTATGGCTACACCTTC
CSAFSTLGGAANYGYTF
>TRBV20-1|NA|many|13|TRBJ1-4
TGCAGTGCGGTACAGGCAACTAATGAAAAACTGTTTTTT
CSAVQATNEKLFF
>TRBV18|TRBD2|NA|15|TRBJ2-2
TGTGCCAGCTCACCAAGGCTAGCGGACACCGGGGAGCTGTTTTTT
CASSPRLADTGELFF
>TRBV5-1|TRBD1|many|14|TRBJ1-2
TGCGCCAGCAGCTCTACAGGGGGCGACTATGGCTACACCTTC
CASSSTGGDYGYTF
>TRBV27|NA|few|11|TRBJ2-7
TGTGCCAGCAGACAACAGGGCGAGCAGTACTTC
CASRQQGEQYF
>TRBV25-1|TRBD2|many|14|TRBJ2-1
TGTGCCAGCAGTGTGGCTAGCGGAAACAATGAGCAGTTCTTC
CASSVASGNNEQFF
>TRBV10-3|TRBD1|many|13|TRBJ1-5
TGTGCCACGTCGGGACAGGGGAATCAGCCCCAGCATTTT
CATSGQGNQPQHF
>TRBV18|NA|many|13|TRBJ2-1
TGTGCCAGCTCACCCCAGGGTTCCAATGAGCAGTTCTTC
CASSPQGSNEQFF
>TRBV20-1|NA|NA|15|TRBJ2-7
TGCAGTGCTAGAGATCTTAGCGGCAGCCCCTACGAGCAGTACTTC
CSARDLSGSPYEQYF
>TRBV5-1|TRBD1|medium-sized|15|TRBJ2-5
TGCGCCAGCAGCTTGGAGGACAGGGTTGGGGAGACCCAGTACTTC
CASSLEDRVGETQYF